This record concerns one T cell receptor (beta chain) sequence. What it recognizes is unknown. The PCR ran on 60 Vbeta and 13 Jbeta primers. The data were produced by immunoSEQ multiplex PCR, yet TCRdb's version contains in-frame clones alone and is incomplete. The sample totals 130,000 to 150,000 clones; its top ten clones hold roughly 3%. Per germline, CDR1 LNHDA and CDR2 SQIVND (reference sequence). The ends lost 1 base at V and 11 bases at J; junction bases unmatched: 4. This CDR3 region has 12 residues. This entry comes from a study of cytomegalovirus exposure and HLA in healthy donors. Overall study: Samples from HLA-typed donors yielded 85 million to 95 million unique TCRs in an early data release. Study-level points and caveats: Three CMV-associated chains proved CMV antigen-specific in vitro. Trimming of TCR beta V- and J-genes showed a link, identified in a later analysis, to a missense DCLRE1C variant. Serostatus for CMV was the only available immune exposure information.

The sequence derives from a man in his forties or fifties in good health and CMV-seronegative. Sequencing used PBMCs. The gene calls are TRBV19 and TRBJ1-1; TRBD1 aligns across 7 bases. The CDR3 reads CASSIAEGAAFF. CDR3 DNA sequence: TGTGCCAGTAGTATAGCAGAGGGGGCGGCTTTCTTT.